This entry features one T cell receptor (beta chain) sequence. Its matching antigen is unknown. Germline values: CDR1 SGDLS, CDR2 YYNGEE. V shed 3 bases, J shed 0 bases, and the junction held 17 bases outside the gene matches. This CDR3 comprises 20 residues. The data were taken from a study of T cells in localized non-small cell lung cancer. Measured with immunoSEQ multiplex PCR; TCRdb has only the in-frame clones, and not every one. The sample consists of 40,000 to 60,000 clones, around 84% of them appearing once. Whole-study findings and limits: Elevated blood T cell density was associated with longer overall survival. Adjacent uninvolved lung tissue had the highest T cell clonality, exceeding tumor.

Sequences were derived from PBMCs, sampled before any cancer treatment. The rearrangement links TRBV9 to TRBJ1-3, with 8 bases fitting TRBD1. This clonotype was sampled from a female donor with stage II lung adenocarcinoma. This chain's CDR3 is CASSGEDRALTFYSGNTIYF. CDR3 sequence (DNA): TGTGCCAGCAGCGGAGAGGACAGGGCCCTCACCTTTTACTCTGGAAACACCATATATTTT. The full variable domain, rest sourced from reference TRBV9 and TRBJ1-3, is DSGVTQTPKHLITATGQRVTLRCSPRSGDLSVYWYQQSLDQGLQFLIQYYNGEERAKGNILERFSAQQFPDLHSELNLSSLELGDSALYFCASSGEDRALTFYSGNTIYFGEGSWLTVV.